The clone carrying this T cell receptor (beta chain) came up many times. Antigen: not known. V was trimmed by 0 bases and J by 3 bases, leaving 20 bases between them. Germline CDR1 and CDR2: SGHAT and FQNNGV. This CDR3 comprises 18 residues. This specimen belongs to a study of T cells in Graves' hyperthyroidism and ophthalmopathy. The CDR3 regions of TCR beta were amplified from RNA transcripts. The study used the HTBI primer set for a first-round RT-PCR of the TCR CDR3. Each CDR3 protein is one row after TCRdb ran MiXCR on the multiplex PCR reads. Of some 600,000 distinct CDR3 sequences listed, roughly 13% are singletons. General observations from the study: Peripheral blood also featured most of the thyroid clonotypes expanded above 0.001.

The sample comprised blood. The chain links TRBV11-2 to TRBJ1-2; TRBD1 is a possible D gene (6 bases). The receptor was isolated from a woman in her 30s with Graves' hyperthyroidism that later progressed to Graves' ophthalmopathy. The CDR3 DNA reads TGTGCCAGCAGCTTAGATCGTTTGACAGGCCCTGTTGACTATGGCTACACCTTC. This codes for CASSLDRLTGPVDYGYTF.